This is a list of T cell receptor beta chains from one sample in a study of cytotoxic CD8 clonotypes in ibrutinib-treated CLL. Produced via immunoSEQ multiplex PCR; TCRdb's table is partial and in-frame only. Of about 130,000 clones listed, 75% to 90% are singletons. The sequenced sample was PBMCs, obtained after 24 months of ibrutinib treatment. The source of these receptors is a human donor with chronic lymphocytic leukemia. Each CDR3 is given with its conserved first and last residue. D genes are given only for firm matches. Clone sizes are given selectively: once, few, many, or a class where the clone is expanded.

V	J	length	size	D	DNA	CDR3
TRBV14	TRBJ2-1	12	once	-	TGTGCCAGCAGCCAAGATCTTAGTGAGCAGTTCTTC	CASSQDLSEQFF
TRBV9	TRBJ1-5	15	-	-	TGTGCCAGCAGCGTGGGGGGCGAGGGCAATCAGCCCCAGCATTTT	CASSVGGEGNQPQHF
TRBV7-2	TRBJ2-2	16	-	TRBD2	TGTGCCAGCAGCCCCCTCGGGCGGGGGGCTGCCGGGGAGCTGTTTTTT	CASSPLGRGAAGELFF
TRBV9	TRBJ2-1	11	-	-	TGTGCCAGCAGCGCCAACAATGAGCAGTTCTTC	CASSANNEQFF
TRBV30	TRBJ1-1	15	-	-	TGTGCCTGGAGTCCCAAAGGGGGAGGGCCCGGTGAAGCTTTCTTT	CAWSPKGGGPGEAFF
TRBV28	TRBJ1-5	15	once	TRBD1	TGTGCCAGCATCACGGGGGACAGAATAAATCAGCCCCAGCATTTT	CASITGDRINQPQHF
TRBV28	TRBJ1-1	14	-	-	TGTGCCAGCAGTTTCACGTGGGGGGGCACTGAAGCTTTCTTT	CASSFTWGGTEAFF
TRBV9	TRBJ2-2	16	-	-	TGTGCCAGCAGCGTAGTTGGTACACCTGTCGGCGGGGAGCTGTTTTTT	CASSVVGTPVGGELFF
TRBV5-8	TRBJ2-7	14	few	TRBD1	TGTGCCAGCAGCCACAGGGGGCGAAAGTACGAGCAGTACTTC	CASSHRGRKYEQYF
TRBV7-8	TRBJ2-2	14	-	-	TGTGCCAGCAGCCCCCAGGACAGAGCCGGGGAGCTGTTTTTT	CASSPQDRAGELFF
TRBV7-8	TRBJ2-5	16	-	TRBD2	TGTGCCAGCAGCTTGGCGGGACTAGCGGTCCAAGAGACCCAGTACTTC	CASSLAGLAVQETQYF
TRBV4-1	TRBJ2-2	15	few	-	TGCGCCAGCAGCCAAGATCCAGGCTGGTCCGGGGAGCTGTTTTTT	CASSQDPGWSGELFF
TRBV18	TRBJ2-5	12	-	-	TGTGCCAGCTCACCATCCTGGGAGACCCAGTACTTC	CASSPSWETQYF
TRBV28	TRBJ2-2	12	-	-	TGTGCCAGCAGTTTATCGCGAAGGGAGCTGTTTTTT	CASSLSRRELFF
TRBV18	TRBJ1-2	13	-	-	TGTGCCAGCTCGCCTGGAGGGGGCTATGGCTACACCTTC	CASSPGGGYGYTF
TRBV27	TRBJ1-1	15	-	TRBD1	TGTGCCAGCAGTACTAAGGACAGGGTGAACACTGAAGCTTTCTTT	CASSTKDRVNTEAFF
TRBV29-1	TRBJ2-1	16	-	TRBD2	TGCAGCGTTGGGCTAGCGGGAGTAGTCCTCTACAATGAGCAGTTCTTC	CSVGLAGVVLYNEQFF
TRBV29-1	TRBJ2-7	13	-	-	TGCAGCGTCTTCAGGGCCTCTACCTACGAGCAGTACTTC	CSVFRASTYEQYF
TRBV20-1	TRBJ1-1	11	few	-	TGCAGTGCCCCGGTGAACACTGAAGCTTTCTTT	CSAPVNTEAFF
TRBV4-3	TRBJ2-1	15	-	-	TGCGCCAGCAGCCAAGAACAGGGCTCCTACAATGAGCAGTTCTTC	CASSQEQGSYNEQFF
TRBV28	TRBJ2-7	12	-	-	TGTGCCAGCAGTTTATACTTCAACGAGCAGTACTTC	CASSLYFNEQYF
TRBV29-1	TRBJ1-4	13	-	-	TGCAGCGGGAAAGACAGGAATAATGAAAAACTGTTTTTT	CSGKDRNNEKLFF
TRBV28	TRBJ1-2	14	once	TRBD1	TGTGCCAGCAGTTTAGGGCAGGGGGTCTATGGCTACACCTTC	CASSLGQGVYGYTF
TRBV6-5	TRBJ1-2	14	-	-	TGTGCCAGCAGGAGAACGACAGGCCCCTATGGCTACACCTTC	CASRRTTGPYGYTF
TRBV7-9	TRBJ2-3	17	-	TRBD2	TGTGCCAGCAGCCCCGGGACTAGCGGGGCCCTAAGAGATACGCAGTATTTT	CASSPGTSGALRDTQYF
TRBV27	TRBJ2-3	14	-	-	TGTGCCAGCAGTTTGAGGGAGCCGACAGATACGCAGTATTTT	CASSLREPTDTQYF
TRBV28	TRBJ1-4	14	-	-	TGTGCCAGTACCGGACACACCAAAAATGAAAAACTGTTTTTT	CASTGHTKNEKLFF
TRBV7-2	TRBJ2-1	14	-	TRBD2	TGTGCCAGCAGCTTCAGCGGGAGTGGCAATGAGCAGTTCTTC	CASSFSGSGNEQFF
TRBV7-2	TRBJ2-3	12	-	-	TGTGCCAGCAGCTTCTACCGAGATACGCAGTATTTT	CASSFYRDTQYF
TRBV12-5	TRBJ2-2	14	-	TRBD1	TGTGCTAGTGGTTCCACAGGGGGCCTCGGGGAGCTGTTTTTT	CASGSTGGLGELFF
TRBV11-2	TRBJ2-4	16	-	TRBD2	TGTGCCAGCAGCCGCGCCGGGACTAGTTTCCAAAACATTCAGTACTTC	CASSRAGTSFQNIQYF
TRBV6-6	TRBJ2-5	13	-	-	TGTGCCAGCAGTTACGGGTTATCGGAGACCCAGTACTTC	CASSYGLSETQYF
TRBV4-3	TRBJ2-3	15	-	-	TGCGCCAGCAGCCAAGTCGACAGGACTACAGATACGCAGTATTTT	CASSQVDRTTDTQYF
TRBV28	TRBJ2-3	15	few	TRBD2	TGTGCCAGCAGTTTTGTCTCCGGGAGGGCAGATACGCAGTATTTT	CASSFVSGRADTQYF
TRBV6-5	TRBJ1-2	14	once	-	TGTGCCAGCAGTACTGGACTAAGGGCATATGGCTACACCTTC	CASSTGLRAYGYTF
TRBV28	TRBJ1-2	13	-	-	TGTGCCAGCAGTTTGGAGGGACTCTATGGCTACACCTTC	CASSLEGLYGYTF
TRBV19	TRBJ2-4	15	-	TRBD2	TGTGCCAGTAGTATTATTGGTGCTAGCGGAAACATTCAGTACTTC	CASSIIGASGNIQYF
TRBV11-2	TRBJ2-5	17	-	-	TGTGCCAGCAGCTTATTCCGGAGGGGGGCAGGGCTACAGACCCAGTACTTC	CASSLFRRGAGLQTQYF
TRBV2	TRBJ1-2	14	-	-	TGTGCCAGCAGTGAAGCGGGCCCTAACTATGGCTACACCTTC	CASSEAGPNYGYTF
TRBV6-4	TRBJ2-7	17	-	TRBD2	TGTGCCAGCAGTGGGGGTTGGAGGGAGGGCCATCTTCGGGAGCAGTACTTC	CASSGGWREGHLREQYF
TRBV5-6	TRBJ2-5	16	-	-	TGTGCCAGCAGCTTGATGAAGGGGCTAGGGGGGGAGACCCAGTACTTC	CASSLMKGLGGETQYF
TRBV5-1	TRBJ2-1	16	-	TRBD2	TGCGCCAGCAGCTTGGTAGCGGCTAGCGGGCGTAATGAGCAGTTCTTC	CASSLVAASGRNEQFF
TRBV11-2	TRBJ2-1	14	-	-	TGTGCCAGCAGCTTAGGCAGCTCCTACAATGAGCAGTTCTTC	CASSLGSSYNEQFF
TRBV11-2	TRBJ1-2	14	-	-	TGTGCCAGCAGCTTAAATGGGCGGACCTATGGCTACACCTTC	CASSLNGRTYGYTF
TRBV6-5	TRBJ1-1	13	-	-	TGTGCCAGCAGACTCACCGTGAACACTGAAGCTTTCTTT	CASRLTVNTEAFF
TRBV21-1	TRBJ1-5	16	-	-	TGTGCCAGCAGCATAAATAGGGGTGCTGGAAGTCAGCCCCAGCATTTT	CASSINRGAGSQPQHF
TRBV29-1	TRBJ1-1	13	-	-	TGCAGCGTTGCCGTGGGACGAGCCACTGAAGCTTTCTTT	CSVAVGRATEAFF
TRBV15	TRBJ2-3	17	once	-	TGTGCCACCAGCAGAGATTTGGCGGACCGGTTCACAGATACGCAGTATTTT	CATSRDLADRFTDTQYF
TRBV27	TRBJ2-7	14	-	TRBD2	TGTGCCAGCAGTTTAATGGCGGGAGCACTCGAGCAGTACTTC	CASSLMAGALEQYF
TRBV10-3	TRBJ2-5	14	-	TRBD2	TGTGCTTCTTCACGGGGGGGCTCGCAAGAGACCCAGTACTTC	CASSRGGSQETQYF
TRBV5-6	TRBJ2-2	13	few	-	TGTGCCAGCAGCCGTGACGGCACCGGGGAGCTGTTTTTT	CASSRDGTGELFF
TRBV7-2	TRBJ2-2	15	-	-	TGTGCCAGCAGACTGAACTGGGGTGGCACCGGGGAGCTGTTTTTT	CASRLNWGGTGELFF
TRBV2	TRBJ1-1	13	-	-	TGTGCCAGCCTACAATCTCTTGGGACTGAAGCTTTCTTT	CASLQSLGTEAFF
TRBV27	TRBJ2-3	13	-	-	TGTGCCAGCAGTACGGCTAGCACAGATACGCAGTATTTT	CASSTASTDTQYF
TRBV28	TRBJ1-2	15	-	TRBD1	TGTGCCAGCACCCTCCCCGGACAGGGTCTCTATGGCTACACCTTC	CASTLPGQGLYGYTF
TRBV19	TRBJ2-2	12	-	TRBD2	TGTGCCAGTAGGAGCGGGAGTGGGGAGCTGTTTTTT	CASRSGSGELFF
TRBV7-8	TRBJ2-7	13	-	-	TGTGCCAGCAGCAACCTCAAGGGTTACGAGCAGTACTTC	CASSNLKGYEQYF
TRBV7-2	TRBJ2-1	17	-	TRBD2	TGTGCCAGCAGCTTAGCCCTAGCGGCTTCATCCTACAATGAGCAGTTCTTC	CASSLALAASSYNEQFF
TRBV28	TRBJ2-1	15	-	-	TGTGCCAGCAGAAGACTAGTAGATCTCCTAAATGAGCAGTTCTTC	CASRRLVDLLNEQFF